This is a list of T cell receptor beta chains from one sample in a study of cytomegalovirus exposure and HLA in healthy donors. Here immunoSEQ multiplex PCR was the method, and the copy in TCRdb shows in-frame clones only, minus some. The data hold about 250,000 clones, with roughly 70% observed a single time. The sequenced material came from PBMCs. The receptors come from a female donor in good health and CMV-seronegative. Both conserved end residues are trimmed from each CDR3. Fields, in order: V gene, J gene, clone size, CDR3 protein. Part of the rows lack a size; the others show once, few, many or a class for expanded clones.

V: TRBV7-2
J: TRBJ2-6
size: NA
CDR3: ASSFKGYSGANVLT

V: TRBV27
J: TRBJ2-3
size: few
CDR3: ASSYFRDSPTDTQY

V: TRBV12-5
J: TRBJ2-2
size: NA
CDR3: ASGSRLVPGELF

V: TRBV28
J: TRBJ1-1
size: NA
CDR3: ASRGRTEAF

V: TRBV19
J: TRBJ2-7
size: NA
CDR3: ASSIEVADSYEQY

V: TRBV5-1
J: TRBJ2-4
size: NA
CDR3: ASRPSQAKNIQY

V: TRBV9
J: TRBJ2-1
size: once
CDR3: ASSVGGIADYNEQF

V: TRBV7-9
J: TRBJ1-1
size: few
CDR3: ASSLEGETEAF

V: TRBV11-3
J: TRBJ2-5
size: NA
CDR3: ASSLARTSVETQY

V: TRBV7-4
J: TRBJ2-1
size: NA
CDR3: ASSYPGHTYNEQF

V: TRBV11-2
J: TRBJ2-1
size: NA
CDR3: ASSRTSGTSYNEQF

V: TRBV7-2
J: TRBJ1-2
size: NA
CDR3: ASSIREQPNYGYT

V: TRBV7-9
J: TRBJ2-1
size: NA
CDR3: SSSFVSSNEQF